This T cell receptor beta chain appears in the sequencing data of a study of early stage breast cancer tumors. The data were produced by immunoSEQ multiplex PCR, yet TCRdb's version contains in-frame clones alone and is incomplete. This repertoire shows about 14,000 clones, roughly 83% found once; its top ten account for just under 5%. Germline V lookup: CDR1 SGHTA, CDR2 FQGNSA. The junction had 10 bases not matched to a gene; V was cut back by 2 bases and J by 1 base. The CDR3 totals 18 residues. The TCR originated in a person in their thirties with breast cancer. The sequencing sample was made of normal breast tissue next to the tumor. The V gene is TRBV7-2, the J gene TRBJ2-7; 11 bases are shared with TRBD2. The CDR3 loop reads CASSLRQLTSGSSYEQYF. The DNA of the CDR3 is TGTGCCAGCAGCTTACGTCAGTTAACTAGCGGGAGTTCCTACGAGCAGTACTTC. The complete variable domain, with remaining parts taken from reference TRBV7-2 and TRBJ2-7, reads GAGVSQSPSNKVTEKGKDVELRCDPISGHTALYWYRQSLGQGLEFLIYFQGNSAPDKSGLPSDRFSAERTGGSVSTLTIQRTQQEDSAVYLCASSLRQLTSGSSYEQYFGPGTRLTVT.